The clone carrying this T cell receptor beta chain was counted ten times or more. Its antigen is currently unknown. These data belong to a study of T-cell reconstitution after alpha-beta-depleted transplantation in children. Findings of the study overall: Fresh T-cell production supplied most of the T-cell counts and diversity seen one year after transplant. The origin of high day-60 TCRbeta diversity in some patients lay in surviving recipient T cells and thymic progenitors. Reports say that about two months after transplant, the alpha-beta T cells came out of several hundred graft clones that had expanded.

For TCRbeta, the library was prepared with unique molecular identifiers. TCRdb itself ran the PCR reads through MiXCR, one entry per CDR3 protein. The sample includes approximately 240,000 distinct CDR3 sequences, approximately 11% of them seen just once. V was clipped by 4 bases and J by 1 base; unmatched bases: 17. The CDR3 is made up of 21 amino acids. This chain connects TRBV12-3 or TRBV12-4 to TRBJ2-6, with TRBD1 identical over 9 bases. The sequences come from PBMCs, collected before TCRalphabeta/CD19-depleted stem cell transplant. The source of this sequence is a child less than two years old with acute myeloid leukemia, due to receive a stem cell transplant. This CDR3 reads CASSSFRVSGTGSSGANVLTF. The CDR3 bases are TGTGCCAGCAGTTCTTTCCGGGTATCCGGGACAGGGAGTTCTGGGGCCAACGTCCTGACTTTC.